These 27 T cell receptor beta chains were all obtained from the same sample, sequenced in a study of shared clonotypes between healthy human individuals. Produced via immunoSEQ multiplex PCR; TCRdb's table is partial and in-frame only. Here the sample spans approximately 2.4 million clones, almost 96% being singletons. Sequences were obtained from naive CD4+ T cells sorted from blood. Subset in this sample: CD45RA+ positively selected. Every receptor here comes from a man between 18 and 29 years old in good health.

This chain connects TRBV5-3 to TRBJ2-7; 8 bases align to TRBD1. TRBV5-3 is given ORF status, its function remaining uncertain. This CDR3 has 16 amino acids. J lost 5 bases, V lost 4 bases, and 14 bases had no gene match. The CDR3 here is CARSTSPGQETDEQYF. The DNA of the CDR3 is TGTGCCAGAAGCACATCCCCGGGACAGGAGACCGACGAGCAGTACTTC.

Comment on this clone: The same CDR3 arises from other DNA sequences in this sample as well. This chain joins TRBV30 and TRBJ2-6; unclear D gene. The CDR3 contains 11 residues. The V gene's germline CDR1 is GTSNPN and CDR2 SVGIG (reference sequence). Trimming pared 5 bases from V and 4 bases from J, leaving 3 bases between. CDR3 nucleotides: TGTGCCTGGGCGGGGGCCAACGTCCTGACTTTC. This sequence encodes CAWAGANVLTF.

A few counts support this clone. The V call is TRBV30, the J call TRBJ2-7; D is ambiguous. The CDR3 loop spans 14 amino acids. CDR1 GTSNPN and CDR2 SVGIG come from the germline V gene (reference sequence). The ends were cut back, 4 bases at V and 2 bases at J, with 15 bases in the middle. The CDR3, as DNA: TGTGCCTGGACAATGGGCAGTTTCCCCTACGAGCAGTACTTC. It is translated as CAWTMGSFPYEQYF.

As regards this clone: The same CDR3 can be traced to other DNA sequences in this sample. The chain joins TRBV29-1 to TRBJ1-1; unclear D gene. Germline V gene sequence: CDR1 SQVTM, CDR2 ANQGSEA. CDR3 length: 13 amino acids. Trimming took 3 bases from V and 1 from J, leaving 9 bases between them. For the CDR3, the DNA is TGCAGCGTTGAGGTCGGAGGGAACACTGAAGCTTTCTTT. Amino acid sequence: CSVEVGGNTEAFF. The variable domain in full, completed from reference TRBV29-1 and TRBJ1-1, reads SAVISQKPSRDICQRGTSLTIQCQVDSQVTMMFWYRQQPGQSLTLIATANQGSEATYESGFVIDKFPISRPNLTFSTLTVSNMSPEDSSIYLCSVEVGGNTEAFFGQGTRLTVV.

V is TRBV9 and J is TRBJ1-5; D is ambiguous. This CDR3 is 14 amino acids long. The germline V and J ends were trimmed by 4 bases and 6 bases, with 14 bases remaining between them. From germline, CDR1 is SGDLS and CDR2 YYNGEE. Here the CDR3 DNA reads TGTGCCAGCAGCCCTAGACCGGGCATTCAGCCCCAGCATTTT. Residues: CASSPRPGIQPQHF.

This chain uses TRBV6-1 with TRBJ1-1; 7 bases map to TRBD1. Germline V gene lookup returns CDR1 MNHNS and CDR2 SASEGT. This CDR3 region has 14 residues. V lost 6 bases and J lost 1; bases outside the gene matches: 5. Written as DNA, the CDR3 is TGTGCCAGCAGACCGGACAGGACGAACACTGAAGCTTTCTTT. Translated, it gives CASRPDRTNTEAFF.

The genes are TRBV6-6 and TRBJ2-1, with TRBD1 matching 9 bases. V dropped 6 bases and J dropped 10; count of bases not matched to a gene: 13. CDR1 and CDR2 from the germline V gene are MNHNY and SVGAGI (reference sequence). The CDR3 is 15 amino acids. Here the CDR3 reads CASSNPGQGGQEQFF. The CDR3 nucleotides are TGTGCCAGCAGCAATCCGGGACAGGGCGGCCAGGAGCAGTTCTTC.

This clone was recorded once. Other DNA sequences in this sample translate to the same CDR3. The V gene is TRBV5-1, the J gene TRBJ2-7, with D possibly matching TRBD2 (6 bases). CDR3 length: 15 residues. Per the germline V gene, CDR1 is SGHRS and CDR2 is YFSETQ. The V end lost 0 bases, the J end lost 0 bases, and 10 bases lay between the germline ends. The CDR3 sequence is CASSLGAGSSYEQYF. DNA for the CDR3: TGCGCCAGCAGCTTGGGCGCGGGAAGCTCCTACGAGCAGTACTTC. Supplemented by reference TRBV5-1 and TRBJ2-7, the full variable domain reads KAGVTQTPRYLIKTRGQQVTLSCSPISGHRSVSWYQQTPGQGLQFLFEYFSETQRNKGNFPGRFSGRQFSNSRSEMNVSTLELGDSALYLCASSLGAGSSYEQYFGPGTRLTVT.

The gene calls are TRBV6-1 and TRBJ1-1; TRBD1 might be the D (6 bases). CDR1 MNHNS and CDR2 SASEGT come from the germline V gene. The CDR3 is 13 amino acids. V lost 7 bases and J lost 6, with 15 bases in between. In DNA form, the CDR3 reads TGTGCCAGCATCGGAAGGGGGGGATCTGAAGCTTTCTTT. Translation gives CASIGRGGSEAFF.

V and J are TRBV6-5 and TRBJ2-7; 10 bases align to TRBD1. The J segment lost 5 bases and the V segment lost 3 bases, leaving 4 bases of the junction unmatched. Germline V CDR1 and CDR2: MNHEY, SVGAGI. The CDR3 sequence is 14 residues long. The CDR3 DNA sequence: TGTGCCAGCAGTTATTCCGGGACAGGGGACGAGCAGTACTTC. It is translated as CASSYSGTGDEQYF.

V usage is TRBV6-1 and J usage is TRBJ2-7; D is unresolved. Germline V gene sequence: CDR1 MNHNS, CDR2 SASEGT. This CDR3 is built from 15 residues. V was shortened by 0 bases and J by 0 bases, with 9 bases between the two germline ends. The DNA of the CDR3 is TGTGCCAGCAGTGAAGCGACGTGGAGCTCCTACGAGCAGTACTTC. This encodes CASSEATWSSYEQYF.

Notes on this clone: At the DNA level, this CDR3 is encoded by other sequences in the same sample as well. This chain joins TRBV5-1 and TRBJ1-1; no clear D. Deletions cut 4 bases from V and 1 base from J, with 11 bases between. CDR1 SGHRS and CDR2 YFSETQ come from the germline V gene. This CDR3 has 14 amino acids. This CDR3 reads CASSLERANTEAFF. The CDR3 DNA reads TGCGCCAGCAGCCTCGAACGGGCGAACACTGAAGCTTTCTTT.

This chain uses TRBV5-6 with TRBJ2-7; TRBD1 agrees at 8 bases. Germline V CDR1 and CDR2: SGHDT, YYEEEE. The CDR3 runs to 16 residues. The ends lost 0 bases at V and 3 bases at J; junction bases unmatched: 8. The CDR3 DNA follows: TGTGCCAGCAGCTTGGCCGGGACAGGAAACAGCTACGAGCAGTACTTC. This gives the protein CASSLAGTGNSYEQYF.

This chain uses TRBV19 with TRBJ2-7; TRBD1 aligns across 7 bases. CDR3 length: 15 amino acids. CDR1 is LNHDA, CDR2 SQIVND, per germline (reference sequence). V lost 6 bases and J lost 2; bases outside the gene matches: 10. The CDR3 nucleotides are TGTGCCAGTAGAAACACAGGGGAGAAGGCCTACGAGCAGTACTTC. Amino acids: CASRNTGEKAYEQYF.

The chain joins TRBV6-6 to TRBJ1-4; 9 bases are shared with TRBD1. From germline, CDR1 is MNHNY and CDR2 SVGAGI (reference sequence). V was clipped by 5 bases and J by 6 bases; unmatched bases: 4. The CDR3 extends over 14 amino acids. DNA of the CDR3: TGTGCCAGCAGTATCACAGGGGGCGATGAAAAACTGTTTTTT. This sequence encodes CASSITGGDEKLFF.

The count of this clone is one. The chain is built from TRBV7-2 and TRBJ2-5; D perhaps matches TRBD2 (6 bases). The germline V and J ends were trimmed by 4 bases and 2 bases, with 11 bases remaining between them. This CDR3 contains 14 residues. Germline V gene data show CDR1 as SGHTA and CDR2 as FQGNSA. The CDR3 spells CASSYGSRQETQYF. DNA of the CDR3: TGTGCCAGCAGCTACGGGAGCCGGCAAGAGACCCAGTACTTC.

The chain joins TRBV6-1 to TRBJ2-7; a possible D gene is TRBD2 (5 bases). The CDR3 is 12 residues long. Between the trimmed V and J ends, which lost 10 bases and 6 bases, there was a span of 16 bases. In germline, CDR1 is MNHNS, CDR2 SASEGT. The DNA for the CDR3 is TGTGCCACGTCCCGGGGAACGGGCGAGCAGTACTTC. Amino acids: CATSRGTGEQYF.

V gene TRBV6-5 combines with J gene TRBJ1-1, with D hard to call. Germline values: CDR1 MNHEY, CDR2 SVGAGI. The CDR3 contains 13 residues. The ends were cut back, 4 bases at V and 4 bases at J, with 10 bases in the middle. Here the CDR3 DNA reads TGTGCCAGCAGTTTGGATCCGGGCACTGAAGCTTTCTTT. This translates into CASSLDPGTEAFF.

This clone was seen once. V gene TRBV11-3 combines with J gene TRBJ2-5; 11 nucleotides match TRBD2. The CDR3 is made up of 15 amino acids. Germline CDR1 is SGHNT and CDR2 is YENEEA. J was trimmed by 5 bases and V by 5 bases; bases with no gene match: 7. DNA for the CDR3: TGTGCCAGCAGCAGACTAGCGGGGCCCCCCGAGACCCAGTACTTC. It is translated as CASSRLAGPPETQYF.

The rearrangement uses TRBV10-3 and TRBJ1-2; 10 nucleotides align to TRBD1. This CDR3 is built from 13 residues. V gave up 3 bases and J gave up 8 bases; unmatched junction bases: 3. Germline CDR1 is ENHRY and CDR2 is SYGVKD. CDR3 sequence (DNA): TGTGCCATCAGTGACGGACAGGGGGGCGGCTACACCTTC. Its translation is CAISDGQGGGYTF.

About this clone: Within the sample, other DNA sequences also encode this same CDR3. V gene TRBV28 combines with J gene TRBJ1-2; possibly TRBD1 for D (6 bases). The V end was cut by 6 bases, the J end by 2 bases, with 7 bases between. This CDR3 is built from 12 residues. Germline CDR1 is MDHEN and CDR2 is SYDVKM. The DNA for the CDR3 is TGTGCCAGCAGAGGGGGGAACTATGGCTACACCTTC. Amino acid sequence: CASRGGNYGYTF.

The rearrangement uses TRBV30 and TRBJ1-3, with D possibly being TRBD1 (6 bases). V lost 5 bases and J 4 bases, leaving 9 bases between the germline ends. The germline gives CDR1 GTSNPN, CDR2 SVGIG (reference sequence). The CDR3 extends over 12 amino acids. CDR3 in DNA: TGTGCCTGGGGGACACCGGGAAACACCATATATTTT. Protein sequence: CAWGTPGNTIYF.

The CDR3 loop reads CASSRQQGYEQYF. DNA for the CDR3: TGTGCCAGCAGCCGCCAACAGGGGTACGAGCAGTACTTC. The chain joins TRBV9 to TRBJ2-7; 7 positions match TRBD1. V lost 4 bases, J lost 4 bases, and 5 bases stayed unmatched. CDR3 length: 13 residues. Germline CDR1 and CDR2: SGDLS and YYNGEE.

The chain carries TRBV6-6 and TRBJ2-7; D tentatively fits TRBD1 or TRBD2 (5 bases each). The CDR3 is made up of 13 amino acids. Trimming took 6 bases from V and 0 from J, leaving 9 bases between them. Per germline, CDR1 MNHNY and CDR2 SVGAGI (reference sequence). The CDR3 is CASRAGTSYEQYF. Here the CDR3 DNA reads TGTGCCAGCAGGGCAGGGACCTCCTACGAGCAGTACTTC.

The CDR3 DNA is TGTGCCATGTGGGTCCGGGACCCGACCTACGAGCAGTACTTC. Encoded protein: CAMWVRDPTYEQYF. This chain joins TRBV10-3 and TRBJ2-7; D may be TRBD1 or TRBD2 (5 bases each). V was cut by 9 bases and J by 2 bases, with 17 bases left in between. Germline V gene lookup returns CDR1 ENHRY and CDR2 SYGVKD. CDR3 length: 14 amino acids.

The chain employs TRBV6-6 and TRBJ2-5; 12 bases fit TRBD2. The CDR3 has 16 amino acids. Germline assignment: CDR1 MNHNY and CDR2 SVGAGI (reference sequence). Trimming took 4 bases from V and 5 from J; bases not matched to a gene: 8. CDR3 coding DNA: TGTGCCAGCAGTTCCGTGACTAGCGGGAGAGGTGAGACCCAGTACTTC. Translating gives CASSSVTSGRGETQYF.

The chain combines TRBV21-1 with TRBJ1-1. TRBV21-1 has pseudogene status. The CDR3 runs 9 residues. The CDR3, as DNA: TGTGCCAGCTATATGGGACCTTTCTTT. It is translated as CASYMGPFF.